What follows are 2 T cell receptor beta chains derived from one specimen sequenced in a study of CD4 T cells in relation to SARS-CoV-2 and coronaviruses. Which antigens these TCRs recognize remains unknown. The protocol was immunoSEQ multiplex PCR, while the TCRdb copy is restricted to in-frame clones and leaves out a portion. Here the sample spans approximately 17,000 clones, about 84% being singletons. Unexposed donor CD4+ T cells date from about 2010-2018, before the COVID-19 pandemic. Isolation of CD4+ T cells took place after roughly nine days in culture. What was sequenced was CD4+ T cells from PBMCs, cultured in vitro. The origin of the receptors is a human donor in good health.

The CDR3: CASSSQTYEQYF. Written as DNA, the CDR3 is TGTGCCAGCAGTTCTCAGACCTACGAGCAGTACTTC. The J gene is TRBJ2-7, the V gene TRBV5-8; D uncertain. Trimming took 5 bases from V and 2 from J, leaving 8 bases between them. CDR1 and CDR2 from the germline V gene are SGHTS and YDEGEE. The CDR3 covers 12 residues.

This clone was seen only a few times. V gene TRBV27 combines with J gene TRBJ2-7; D gene ambiguous. Deletions cut 3 bases from V and 5 bases from J, with 17 bases between. The germline V gene encodes CDR1 MNHEY and CDR2 SMNVEV (reference sequence). The CDR3 sequence is 15 residues long. CDR3 nucleotide sequence: TGTGCCAGCAGTTTCCGGGCCCTCAAATTCAACGAGCAGTACTTC. Amino acid sequence: CASSFRALKFNEQYF.